This T cell receptor beta chain stems from a study of OX40 agonist ivuxolimab in advanced cancers. In the study overall: Dosing consisted of intravenous ivuxolimab at 0.01 to 10 mg/kg every 2 weeks.

The germline V and J ends were trimmed by 1 base and 4 bases, with 5 bases remaining between them. The CDR3 is 12 amino acids. The germline V gene encodes CDR1 SGHKS and CDR2 YYEKEE (reference sequence). Study-level results: Both blood CD4+ and CD8+ T cells showed clonal growth by week 6 at 0.1 to 3.0 mg/kg. Individuals who were partial responders at 0.1-3.0 mg/kg had clonal expansion that ranked among the lowest. Not determined was the antigen specificity of the expanded peripheral T cells.

This clone came up a few times. Its target is not known. Libraries were prepared by immunoSEQ multiplex PCR; TCRdb keeps only in-frame clonotypes and omits some of them. The sample lists around 78,000 clones; roughly 80% were seen once. This receptor was taken from an adult with an advanced solid tumor such as melanoma, head and neck, liver or kidney cancer. J is TRBJ1-2 and V is TRBV5-5, with D unclear. The sequencing here drew on CD4+ or CD8+ T cells sorted from blood, taken in a trial of the OX40 agonist ivuxolimab. The CDR3 nucleotides read TGTGCCAGCAGCTTGTGGGCCTATGGCTACACCTTC. Its translation is CASSLWAYGYTF.